This paragraph covers one T cell receptor beta chain sequence. The antigen remains undetermined. Germline V lookup: CDR1 SGDLS, CDR2 YYNGEE. Trimming took 3 bases from V and 0 from J, leaving 12 bases between them. The CDR3 is made up of 15 amino acids. The repertoire was sequenced with immunoSEQ multiplex PCR; TCRdb's copy has only in-frame clones and lacks some. The repertoire holds 1.5 million to 2.5 million clones, with approximately 95% as singletons. Terminally differentiated effector memory CD45RA+ cells were left out of the naive CD8 fraction, which was CD45RO-negative and positively selected for CCR7. The data were taken from a study of shared clonotypes between healthy human individuals. Study-wide results and caveats: In the sorted subsets, rarefaction showed sequencing was incomplete despite large depth.

The specimen was naive CD8+ T cells sorted from blood. This TCR was sampled from a man younger than 35 in good health. V is TRBV9 and J is TRBJ1-2; D is undetermined. The CDR3 DNA sequence: TGTGCCAGCAGCGGAGGAAGGGTCTCTAACTATGGCTACACCTTC. Residues: CASSGGRVSNYGYTF.